Given below is one T cell receptor beta chain in context. Antigen: not known. Unique molecular identifiers had been added to the TCR beta cDNA libraries. TCRdb re-analysed the PCR reads in MiXCR, keeping a single row per CDR3 protein. The table lists around 440,000 distinct CDR3 sequences, roughly 45% of them singletons. The CDR3 is 15 amino acids. V was pared by 0 bases and J by 0 bases, with 7 bases between. Germline V gene lookup returns CDR1 SGHRS and CDR2 YFSETQ. This sample is drawn from a study of post-analysis software for immune sequencing data. Background on the study: Multiple sclerosis in the patients followed relapsing-remitting, secondary progressive and progressive-relapsing courses.

General study points: There were a few TRBV segments more frequent in patients than controls, and TRBV5-6, TRBV5-1 and TRBV20-1 were among them. Normalized Chao1 diversity was significantly lower in multiple sclerosis patients than in controls. F measure clustering grouped samples strongly by preparation batch.

Material for sequencing was blood. The chain recombines TRBV5-1 with TRBJ1-5; D unresolved. The receptor was derived from a girl aged 5 to 17 with multiple sclerosis. The chain's CDR3 is CASSLAADSNQPQHF. CDR3 sequence (DNA): TGCGCCAGCAGCTTGGCCGCAGATAGCAATCAGCCCCAGCATTTT.